This entry lists 3 T cell receptor beta chains sequenced from one sample in a study of beta chain features in type 1 diabetes. Isolated RNA was reverse transcribed in full, so expressed TCRB transcripts were sequenced. Using immunoSEQ multiplex PCR, the repertoire was profiled, and TCRdb retains in-frame clones only, with some absent. The table includes just over 450,000 clones, approximately 30% detected once. Sequencing used naive CD4+ T cells from blood. These receptor sequences come from a man between 18 and 35 years old in good health.

Remarks on this clone: The sample has other DNA sequences that encode this CDR3 too. V usage is TRBV5-1 and J usage is TRBJ2-7; D is undetermined. This CDR3 is built from 12 residues. V was clipped by 0 bases and J by 4 bases, with 5 bases between them. CDR1 is SGHRS, CDR2 YFSETQ, per germline. The CDR3 nucleotides are TGCGCCAGCAGCTTGGGCGGATACGAGCAGTACTTC. As protein: CASSLGGYEQYF.

CDR3: CASSARAGSITDTQYF. As DNA, the CDR3 is TGTGCCAGCAGTGCACGCGCGGGTTCTATCACAGATACGCAGTATTTT. The chain joins TRBV25-1 to TRBJ2-3, with a tentative D call TRBD2 (5 bases). V lost 4 bases and J lost 2, with 16 bases in between. The CDR3 loop spans 16 amino acids. Germline CDR1 and CDR2: MGHDK and SYGVNS.

There are a few counts of this clone. The chain carries TRBV30 and TRBJ1-4; possibly TRBD1 for D (5 bases). The CDR3 totals 14 residues. Trimming pared 1 base from V and 7 bases from J, leaving 13 bases between. Germline CDR1 reads GTSNPN; CDR2 reads SVGIG (reference sequence). The CDR3 loop is CAWSGIREGEKLFF. In DNA, the CDR3 is TGTGCCTGGAGTGGAATCAGGGAAGGTGAAAAACTGTTTTTT. Full variable domain (remainder filled in from reference TRBV30 and TRBJ1-4): SQTIHQWPATLVQPVGSPLSLECTVEGTSNPNLYWYRQAAGRGLQLLFYSVGIGQISSEVPQNLSASRPQDRQFILSSKKLLLSDSGFYLCAWSGIREGEKLFFGSGTQLSVL.